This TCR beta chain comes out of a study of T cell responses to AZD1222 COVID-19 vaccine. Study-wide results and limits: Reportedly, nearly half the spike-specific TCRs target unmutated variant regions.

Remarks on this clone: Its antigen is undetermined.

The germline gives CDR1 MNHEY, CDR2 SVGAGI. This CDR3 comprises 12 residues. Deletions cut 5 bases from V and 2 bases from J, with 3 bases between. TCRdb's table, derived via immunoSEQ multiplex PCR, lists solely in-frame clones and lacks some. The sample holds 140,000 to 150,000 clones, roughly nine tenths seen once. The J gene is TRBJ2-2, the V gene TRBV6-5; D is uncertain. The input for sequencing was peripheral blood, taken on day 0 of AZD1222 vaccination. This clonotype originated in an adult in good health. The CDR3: CASSRNTGELFF. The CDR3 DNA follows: TGTGCCAGCAGTCGAAACACCGGGGAGCTGTTTTTT.